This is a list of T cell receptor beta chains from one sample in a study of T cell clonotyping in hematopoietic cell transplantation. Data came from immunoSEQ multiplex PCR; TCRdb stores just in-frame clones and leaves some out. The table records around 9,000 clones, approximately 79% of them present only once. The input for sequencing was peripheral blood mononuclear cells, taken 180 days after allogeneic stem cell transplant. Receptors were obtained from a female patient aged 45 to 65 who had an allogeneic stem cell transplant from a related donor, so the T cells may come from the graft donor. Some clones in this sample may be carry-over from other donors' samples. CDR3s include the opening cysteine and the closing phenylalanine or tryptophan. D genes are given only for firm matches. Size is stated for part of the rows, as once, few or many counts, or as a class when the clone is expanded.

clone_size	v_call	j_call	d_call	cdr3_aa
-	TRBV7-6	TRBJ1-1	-	CASSLTGGGDTEAFF
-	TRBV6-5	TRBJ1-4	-	CASSWGRDEKLFF
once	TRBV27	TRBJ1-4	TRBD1	CARGQAAYSTELTNEKLFF
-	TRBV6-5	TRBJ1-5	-	CASSTGYHSNQPQHF
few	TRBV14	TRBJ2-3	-	CASSQDFDVDTQYF
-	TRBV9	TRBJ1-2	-	CASSAHAGDSNYGYTF
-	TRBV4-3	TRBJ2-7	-	CASSQEVRVLSYEQYF
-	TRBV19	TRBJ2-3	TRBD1	CASSAGTGTGTDTQYF
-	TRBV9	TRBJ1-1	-	CASSVGAWLNTEAFF
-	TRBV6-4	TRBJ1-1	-	CASSDSSRGTEAFF
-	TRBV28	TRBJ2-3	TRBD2	CASRSAGTSGGYTQYF
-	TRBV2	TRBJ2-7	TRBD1	CASIRTGGLGQYF
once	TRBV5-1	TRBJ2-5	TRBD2	CASSFGLAGGETQYF
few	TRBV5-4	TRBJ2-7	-	CASSFLDRSYEQYF
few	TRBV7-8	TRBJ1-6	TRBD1	CASSYRDRELGSPLHF
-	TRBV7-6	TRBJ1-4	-	CASSLFGLGEKLFF
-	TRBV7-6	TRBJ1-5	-	CASSLGEGAHQPQHF
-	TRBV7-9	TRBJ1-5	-	CASSRDISNQPQHF
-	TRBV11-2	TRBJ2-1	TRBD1	CASSLIPPGQGGNEQFF
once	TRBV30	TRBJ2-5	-	CAWEGTAVGQTQYF
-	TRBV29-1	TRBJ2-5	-	CSVLWETQYF
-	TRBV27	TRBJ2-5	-	CASSLGGTNQLATQYF